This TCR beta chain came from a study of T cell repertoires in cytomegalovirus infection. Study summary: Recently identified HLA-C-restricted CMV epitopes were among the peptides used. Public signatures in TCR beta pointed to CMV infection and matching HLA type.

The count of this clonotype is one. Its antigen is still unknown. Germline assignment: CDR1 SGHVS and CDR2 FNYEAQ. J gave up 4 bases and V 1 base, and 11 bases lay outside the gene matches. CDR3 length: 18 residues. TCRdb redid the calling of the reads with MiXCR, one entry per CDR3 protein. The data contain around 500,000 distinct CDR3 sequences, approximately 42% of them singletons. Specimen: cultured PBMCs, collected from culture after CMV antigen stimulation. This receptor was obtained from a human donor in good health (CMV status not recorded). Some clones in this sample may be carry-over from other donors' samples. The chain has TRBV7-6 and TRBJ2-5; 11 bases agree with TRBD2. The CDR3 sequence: CASSLEMASGRRGETQYF. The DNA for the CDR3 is TGTGCCAGCAGCTTAGAGATGGCTAGCGGGAGGAGGGGAGAGACCCAGTACTTC.